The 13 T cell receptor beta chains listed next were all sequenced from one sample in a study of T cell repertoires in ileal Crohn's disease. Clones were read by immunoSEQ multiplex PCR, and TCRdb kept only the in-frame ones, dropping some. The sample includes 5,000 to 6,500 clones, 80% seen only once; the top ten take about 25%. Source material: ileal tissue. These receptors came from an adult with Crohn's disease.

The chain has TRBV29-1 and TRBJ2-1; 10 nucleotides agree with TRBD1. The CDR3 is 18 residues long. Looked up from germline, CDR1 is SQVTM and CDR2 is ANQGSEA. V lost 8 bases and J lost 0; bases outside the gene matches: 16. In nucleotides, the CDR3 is TGCAGCACCATGGGACAGGGGTTGCCCCAAAGCTCCTACAATGAGCAGTTCTTC. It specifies CSTMGQGLPQSSYNEQFF.

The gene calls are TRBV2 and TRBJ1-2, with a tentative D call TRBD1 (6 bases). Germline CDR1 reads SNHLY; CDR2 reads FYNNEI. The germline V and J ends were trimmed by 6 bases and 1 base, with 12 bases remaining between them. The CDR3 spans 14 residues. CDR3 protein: CASRFDRRNYGYTF. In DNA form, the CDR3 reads TGTGCCAGCAGATTCGACAGGCGTAACTATGGCTACACCTTC. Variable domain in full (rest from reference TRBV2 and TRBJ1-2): EPEVTQTPSHQVTQMGQEVILRCVPISNHLYFYWYRQILGQKVEFLVSFYNNEISEKSEIFDDQFSVERPDGSNFTLKIRSTKLEDSAMYFCASRFDRRNYGYTFGSGTRLTVV.

The CDR3 is CASSLSRGEKLFF. The CDR3 coding sequence is TGCGCCAGCAGCCTATCACGAGGTGAAAAACTGTTTTTT. The V call is TRBV5-1, the J call TRBJ1-4; no firm D call. Germline V gene lookup returns CDR1 SGHRS and CDR2 YFSETQ. The CDR3 runs to 13 residues. V gave up 4 bases and J gave up 7 bases, with 11 bases separating them. Drawing the rest from reference TRBV5-1 and TRBJ1-4, the complete variable domain is KAGVTQTPRYLIKTRGQQVTLSCSPISGHRSVSWYQQTPGQGLQFLFEYFSETQRNKGNFPGRFSGRQFSNSRSEMNVSTLELGDSALYLCASSLSRGEKLFFGSGTQLSVL.

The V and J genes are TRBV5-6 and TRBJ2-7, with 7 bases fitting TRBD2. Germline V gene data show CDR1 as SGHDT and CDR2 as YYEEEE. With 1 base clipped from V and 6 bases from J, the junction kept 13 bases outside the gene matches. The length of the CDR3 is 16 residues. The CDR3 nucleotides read TGTGCCAGCAGCTTGTCTCGCAGCCGGGGGGAGAGCGAGCAGTACTTC. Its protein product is CASSLSRSRGESEQYF.

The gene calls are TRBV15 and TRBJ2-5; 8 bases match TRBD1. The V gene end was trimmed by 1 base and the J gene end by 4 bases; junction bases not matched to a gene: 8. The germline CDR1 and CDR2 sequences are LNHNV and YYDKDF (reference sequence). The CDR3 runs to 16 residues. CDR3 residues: CATSRGQGARSETQYF. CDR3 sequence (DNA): TGTGCCACCAGCAGAGGGCAGGGGGCCCGATCAGAGACCCAGTACTTC.

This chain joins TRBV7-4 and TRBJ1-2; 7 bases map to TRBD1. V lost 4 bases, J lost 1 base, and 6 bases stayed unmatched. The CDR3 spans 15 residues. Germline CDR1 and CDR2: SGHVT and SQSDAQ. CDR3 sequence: CASSSGQQHNYGYTF. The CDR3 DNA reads TGTGCCAGCAGCTCGGGACAGCAACATAACTATGGCTACACCTTC.

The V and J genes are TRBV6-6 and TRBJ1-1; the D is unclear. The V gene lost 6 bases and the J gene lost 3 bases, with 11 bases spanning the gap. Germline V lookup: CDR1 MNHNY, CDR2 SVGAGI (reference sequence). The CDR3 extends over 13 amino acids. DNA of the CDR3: TGTGCCAGCAGCAGGTCGGTGGACACTGAAGCTTTCTTT. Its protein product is CASSRSVDTEAFF.

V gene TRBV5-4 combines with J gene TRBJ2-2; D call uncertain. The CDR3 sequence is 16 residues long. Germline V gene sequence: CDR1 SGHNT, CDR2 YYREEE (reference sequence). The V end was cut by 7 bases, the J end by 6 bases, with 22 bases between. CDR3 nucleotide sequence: TGTGCCAGCTCCCTTCCGTCTAAGAGTAACGCCGGGGAGCTGTTTTTT. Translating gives CASSLPSKSNAGELFF.

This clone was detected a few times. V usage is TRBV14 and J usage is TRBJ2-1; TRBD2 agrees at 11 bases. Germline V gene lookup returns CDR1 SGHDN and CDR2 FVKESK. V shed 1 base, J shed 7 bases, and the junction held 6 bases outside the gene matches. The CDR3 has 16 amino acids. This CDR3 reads CASSQGTSGSKNEQFF. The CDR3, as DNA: TGTGCCAGCAGCCAAGGTACTAGCGGGAGTAAGAATGAGCAGTTCTTC.

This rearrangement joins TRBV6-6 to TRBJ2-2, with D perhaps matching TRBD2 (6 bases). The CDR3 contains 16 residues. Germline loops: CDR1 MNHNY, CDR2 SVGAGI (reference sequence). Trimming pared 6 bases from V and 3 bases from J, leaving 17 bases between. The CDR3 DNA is TGTGCCAGCAGACACTCCCTTCGCGGGGACACCGGGGAGCTGTTTTTT. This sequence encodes CASRHSLRGDTGELFF.

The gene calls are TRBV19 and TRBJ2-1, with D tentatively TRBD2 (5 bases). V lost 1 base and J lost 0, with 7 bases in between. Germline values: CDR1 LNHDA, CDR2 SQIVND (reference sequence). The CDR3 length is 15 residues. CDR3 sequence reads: CASSIGGRSYNEQFF. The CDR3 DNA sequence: TGTGCCAGTAGTATAGGCGGGCGCTCCTACAATGAGCAGTTCTTC.

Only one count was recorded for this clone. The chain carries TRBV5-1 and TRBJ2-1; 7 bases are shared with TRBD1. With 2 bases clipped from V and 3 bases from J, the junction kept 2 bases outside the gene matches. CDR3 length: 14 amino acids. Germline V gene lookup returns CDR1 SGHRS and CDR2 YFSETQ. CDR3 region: CASSFPGGYNEQFF. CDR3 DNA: TGCGCCAGCAGCTTCCCAGGGGGCTACAATGAGCAGTTCTTC.

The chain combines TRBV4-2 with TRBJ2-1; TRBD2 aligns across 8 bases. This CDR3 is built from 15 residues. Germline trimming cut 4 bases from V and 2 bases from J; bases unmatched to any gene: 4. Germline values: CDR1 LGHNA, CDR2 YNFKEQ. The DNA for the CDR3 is TGTGCCAGCAGCCTTTGGCGGGAGGCCTACAATGAGCAGTTCTTC. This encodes CASSLWREAYNEQFF.